One sample yielded the 20 T cell receptor beta chains listed below, sequenced in a study of T cell responses to AZD1222 COVID-19 vaccine. Method: immunoSEQ multiplex PCR; TCRdb's copy keeps in-frame clones and lacks some. The sample records about 100,000 clones, approximately 89% being singletons. Sequences were derived from peripheral blood, sampled 28 days after the second AZD1222 dose. The source of these receptors is an adult who received the AZD1222 COVID-19 vaccine.

This clone has a single count. The J gene is TRBJ1-1, the V gene TRBV12-3 or TRBV12-4, with 7 bases identical to TRBD1. The CDR3 has 11 residues. V shed 7 bases, J shed 10 bases, and the junction held 6 bases outside the gene matches. CDR3 in DNA: TGTGCCAGCACCCCGGGACAGATAGCTTTCTTT. Amino acids: CASTPGQIAFF.

This sequence joins TRBV9 and TRBJ2-7; a possible D gene is TRBD1 (6 bases). With 3 bases removed from V and 0 bases from J, the gap between germline ends came to 13 bases. The CDR3 is 15 amino acids. The germline gives CDR1 SGDLS, CDR2 YYNGEE. The CDR3 is CASSAGDTDSYEQYF. For the CDR3, the DNA is TGTGCCAGCAGCGCTGGGGACACCGACTCCTACGAGCAGTACTTC.

The chain recombines TRBV29-1 with TRBJ2-7; 9 bases are a match to TRBD1. CDR1 and CDR2 from the germline V gene are SQVTM and ANQGSEA. This CDR3 region has 14 residues. V dropped 8 bases and J dropped 5; count of bases not matched to a gene: 13. The DNA for the CDR3 is TGCAGCACGGCCGCCGGGACAGGGTTCCACGAGCAGTACTTC. Its protein product is CSTAAGTGFHEQYF.

The V call is TRBV21-1, the J call TRBJ2-2. TRBV21-1 is reported as a pseudogene. The CDR3 has 14 amino acids. CDR3 sequence (DNA): TGTGCCAGCAGCAGTCCACGGCACACCGGGGAGCTGTTTTTT. Residues: CASSSPRHTGELFF.

The gene calls are TRBV7-2 and TRBJ1-1; D is uncertain. Trimming took off 2 bases at V and 3 bases at J, with 7 bases between the two ends. CDR1 is SGHTA and CDR2 is FQGNSA in the germline V gene. CDR3 length: 13 residues. The CDR3 sequence: CASSLIGYTEAFF. The CDR3, as DNA: TGTGCCAGCAGCTTAATCGGGTACACTGAAGCTTTCTTT.

V gene TRBV4-1 combines with J gene TRBJ2-7; 11 bases line up with TRBD2. The CDR3 runs 17 residues. Trimming removed 3 bases from V and 2 bases from J; junction bases left unmatched: 9. Germline V gives CDR1 MGHRA, CDR2 YSYEKL. The DNA of the CDR3 is TGCGCCAGCAGCCAGACCGATAGCGGGAGGGCCCCCTACGAGCAGTACTTC. This translates into CASSQTDSGRAPYEQYF.

This clone was detected only once. The chain has TRBV24-1 and TRBJ2-2; no clear D. V dropped 3 bases and J dropped 7 bases, with 8 bases sitting between them. The CDR3 is made up of 13 amino acids. Germline CDR1 is KGHDR and CDR2 is SFDVKD. CDR3 protein: CATSDGVIGELFF. The CDR3 DNA is TGTGCCACCAGTGATGGTGTAATCGGGGAGCTGTTTTTT.

The gene calls are TRBV15 and TRBJ2-3; D unresolved. Germline V gives CDR1 LNHNV, CDR2 YYDKDF (reference sequence). This CDR3 has 14 residues. V shed 3 bases and J shed 0 bases, with 7 bases lying between them. In DNA form, the CDR3 reads TGTGCCACCAGCAGTCGTGAGAGCACAGATACGCAGTATTTT. This gives the protein CATSSRESTDTQYF.

The count of this clone is one. The genes are TRBV7-2 and TRBJ2-1; 11 nucleotides agree with TRBD2. The CDR3 is 17 amino acids. V was pared by 5 bases and J by 4 bases, with 10 bases of the junction left unmatched. Germline assignment: CDR1 SGHTA and CDR2 FQGNSA. CDR3 nucleotide sequence: TGTGCCAGCAGCCCTTCATCCGGGACTAGCGGTTACAATGAGCAGTTCTTC. This encodes CASSPSSGTSGYNEQFF.

The gene calls are TRBV11-2 and TRBJ2-5, with 7 bases aligning to TRBD1. The CDR3 runs to 16 residues. Germline lookup yields CDR1 SGHAT and CDR2 FQNNGV. V shed 1 base and J 1 base; nucleotides not matched to a gene: 6. CDR3 loop: CASSLGRGTAQETQYF. As DNA, the CDR3 is TGTGCCAGCAGCTTAGGAAGAGGGACAGCCCAAGAGACCCAGTACTTC.

The J gene is TRBJ2-5, the V gene TRBV5-1, with D possibly matching TRBD1 (5 bases). With 0 bases removed from V and 4 bases from J, the gap between germline ends came to 7 bases. The CDR3 spans 13 residues. Germline V gene sequence: CDR1 SGHRS, CDR2 YFSETQ. This CDR3 is CASSLERGETQYF. The CDR3 nucleotides are TGCGCCAGCAGCTTGGAAAGGGGAGAGACCCAGTACTTC.

The genes are TRBV5-1 and TRBJ2-1; TRBD2 matches 10 bases. V was clipped by 4 bases and J by 6 bases; unmatched bases: 7. Looked up from germline, CDR1 is SGHRS and CDR2 is YFSETQ. The CDR3 totals 15 residues. CDR3 region: CASSPGLAEVNEQFF. For the CDR3, the DNA is TGCGCCAGCAGCCCCGGACTAGCGGAAGTCAATGAGCAGTTCTTC.

The chain couples TRBV5-5 to TRBJ1-2; D gene unclear. Germline V gives CDR1 SGHKS, CDR2 YYEKEE (reference sequence). The CDR3 spans 13 residues. Trimming pared 5 bases from V and 5 bases from J, leaving 13 bases between. The CDR3 spells CASRELGRYGYTF. The CDR3 region has the DNA TGTGCCAGCAGGGAGCTGGGCCGTTATGGCTACACCTTC.

The rearrangement links TRBV6-2 or TRBV6-3 to TRBJ2-1; 7 bases match TRBD2. The CDR3 sequence is 14 residues long. V lost 3 bases and J lost 6; bases outside the gene matches: 5. CDR1 is MNHEY and CDR2 is SVGEGT in the germline V gene. Here the CDR3 DNA reads TGTGCCAGCAGTTATCTCGGGACTACCAATGAGCAGTTCTTC. It yields the protein CASSYLGTTNEQFF.

The chain links TRBV11-3 to TRBJ2-1; D call uncertain. The CDR3 loop spans 12 amino acids. The germline V gene has CDR1 SGHNT and CDR2 YENEEA. V lost 1 base and J lost 9, with 7 bases in between. CDR3 region: CASSLGWGEQFF. The CDR3 DNA reads TGTGCCAGCAGCTTAGGGTGGGGTGAGCAGTTCTTC.

The chain joins TRBV27 to TRBJ1-2, with 10 nucleotides matching TRBD1. Germline V CDR1 and CDR2: MNHEY, SMNVEV (reference sequence). V was pared by 3 bases and J by 0 bases, with 7 bases of the junction left unmatched. The CDR3 is 17 residues long. CDR3 amino acids: CASSLIGQGGTNYGYTF. In DNA, the CDR3 is TGTGCCAGCAGTTTGATAGGACAGGGGGGGACTAACTATGGCTACACCTTC.

In DNA form, the CDR3 reads TGTGCCAGTAGGCTAAACCCGGCGGGGGCAACTAATGAAAAACTGTTTTTT. It codes for CASRLNPAGATNEKLFF. The J gene is TRBJ1-4, the V gene TRBV19, with D maybe TRBD1 (5 bases). Germline V gene lookup returns CDR1 LNHDA and CDR2 SQIVND (reference sequence). This CDR3 is built from 17 residues. Trimming removed 6 bases from V and 0 bases from J, with 17 bases in between.

The chain recombines TRBV27 with TRBJ2-1; D possibly uses TRBD1 or TRBD2 (5 bases each). The V gene's germline CDR1 is MNHEY and CDR2 SMNVEV (reference sequence). Trimming cost V 4 bases and J 8 bases, with 12 bases left between them. The CDR3 has 13 amino acids. The CDR3 region is CASSWGSGDEQFF. CDR3 DNA: TGTGCCAGCAGTTGGGGGAGCGGCGATGAGCAGTTCTTC.

In this sample, this clone turned up once. The rearrangement joins TRBV6-1 to TRBJ2-3; 9 nucleotides align to TRBD1. The CDR3 extends over 15 amino acids. V trimming: 3 bases; J trimming: 4 bases; junction bases outside the gene matches: 5. Germline V lookup: CDR1 MNHNS, CDR2 SASEGT. The CDR3 spells CASSEPGQGADTQYF. The CDR3 coding sequence is TGTGCCAGCAGTGAGCCGGGACAGGGTGCAGATACGCAGTATTTT.

The chain joins TRBV7-9 to TRBJ2-1; TRBD2 is a possible D gene (5 bases). The CDR3 contains 14 residues. V lost 4 bases and J 4 bases, leaving 11 bases between the germline ends. Germline V gives CDR1 SEHNR, CDR2 FQNEAQ (reference sequence). CDR3 residues: CASSSGNNYNEQFF. The CDR3 nucleotides read TGTGCCAGCAGCTCCGGGAACAATTACAATGAGCAGTTCTTC.